This TCR beta chain appears in the sequencing data of a study of T cells in Graves' hyperthyroidism and ophthalmopathy. Study summary: Sampling of peripheral blood happened at initial diagnosis, prior to any treatment. Study results and limitations: A model using 13 V-J features told ophthalmopathy apart from stable hyperthyroidism.

Concerning this clonotype itself: Its specificity is not known.

Diagnoses used clinical symptoms, serum thyroxine and TRAb, thyroid ultrasound and orbital computed tomography. Amplification of TCR beta CDR3 regions used RNA as the template. Initially, a first-round RT-PCR of the TCR CDR3 employed the HTBI primer set. TCRdb used MiXCR to reprocess the multiplex PCR reads, holding one entry per CDR3 protein. Here the sample spans under 350,000 distinct CDR3 sequences, under 25% being singletons. This receptor was obtained from a woman aged 45 to 65 with Graves' hyperthyroidism. Sequences were obtained from blood.

CDR3: CASSFSVGGLGQETQYF. CDR3 DNA: TGCGCCAGCAGCTTCAGTGTAGGGGGTCTCGGCCAAGAGACCCAGTACTTC. The chain is built from TRBV5-1 and TRBJ2-5; a possible D gene is TRBD1 (6 bases). The germline V gene encodes CDR1 SGHRS and CDR2 YFSETQ. The V end was cut by 2 bases, the J end by 1 base, with 18 bases between. This CDR3 is 17 amino acids long.